The T cell receptor (beta chain) described here comes from a study of T-cell reconstitution after alpha-beta-depleted transplantation in children (dated by TCRdb to between 2015 and 2016). In the study overall: Using TCR repertoire profiling, the study followed T-cell immune reconstitution in a quantitative way in children after TCRalphabeta/CD19-depleted allogeneic hematopoietic cell transplantation.

V and J are trimmed by 4 bases and 7 bases, and the gene matches miss 6 bases of the junction. Including the terminal cysteine and phenylalanine, the CDR3 comprises 15 residues. Only the CDR3 portion is preserved as DNA: 45 bases, with reading frame beginning at the first base. CDR1 and CDR2 (SGHAT, FQNNGV) derive from the germline V gene. This clonotype was detected many times. No cognate antigen has been identified for it. The record has no base qualities; no much larger clone is one base away. Library preparation used PCR. Sequencing was carried out with an Illumina HiSeq 2500. Molecular barcoding was employed in the preparation of TCR libraries, with unique molecular identifiers being used to normalize TCRbeta repertoire quantification. TCRdb reran the public reads through fastp at Q25 and MiXCR, keeping productive beta chains. All rows with the same CDR3 protein become a single entry with the most common DNA and genes. This sample has about 600,000 distinct CDR3 sequences in its table, and 10% of those were observed once. Less than 5% of the sample goes to the ten largest clones.

This sequence was found in a human donor who donated a stem cell graft to a child with acute myeloid leukemia. The sequence links TRBV11-2 to TRBJ2-1; 11 bases in between match TRBD2. The starting material was PBMCs from the stem cell graft donor, obtained from the stem cell graft. The sequenced DNA: TGTGCCAGCAGCTCCCTGGGACTAGCGGCTAATGAGCAGTTCTTC. Its amino acids are CASSSLGLAANEQFF.